This TCR beta chain appears in the sequencing data of a study of shared clonotypes between healthy human individuals. Investigators divided CD4+ cells into CD45RA+ naive and CD45RA-negative memory subsets. The germline V gene has CDR1 SEHNR and CDR2 FQNEAQ (reference sequence). V lost 3 bases and J lost 5, with 10 bases in between. This CDR3 is built from 13 residues. Study results and caveats: It was only blood that was sampled, and tissue repertoires likely differ.

Repertoires were generated with immunoSEQ multiplex PCR, while TCRdb's copy carries only in-frame clones and drops some. The sample contains about 2.3 million clones, around 93% of which appear only once. The sample holds a few counts of this clone. Its specificity is not known. This chain joins TRBV7-9 and TRBJ1-1; D remains unclear. The sequence was collected from a man aged 18-30 years in good health. Some clones in this sample may be carry-over from other donors' samples. The material sequenced was naive CD4+ T cells from PBMCs. The subset denotes: CD45RA+ positively selected. The CDR3 DNA reads TGTGCCAGCAGCTTGTCGAGCCAAACTGAAGCTTTCTTT. Translating gives CASSLSSQTEAFF.